A single sample is the source of the 16 T cell receptor beta chains below, sequenced in a study of neurological immune-mediated disorders (dated by TCRdb to about 2019). Library preparation was by 5' RACE. Sequencer: Illumina HiSeq 2500. TCRdb reanalyzed the raw reads on its own, using fastp at Q25 for trimming and MiXCR for clone calling, and kept in-frame beta chains. Records with the same CDR3 protein are collapsed into one entry carrying the most frequent genes and DNA. The table for this sample lists some 70,000 distinct CDR3 sequences; under 5% of them were counted only once. 6.9% of the sample belongs to the ten largest clones. The sequenced sample consisted of PBMCs. The source is a man aged 25-40 years with multiple sclerosis.

This clonotype has a count of ten or more. V is TRBV5-1 and J is TRBJ1-2; 9 nucleotides match TRBD1. This CDR3 has 16 residues. Germline CDR1 reads SGHRS; CDR2 reads YFSETQ. J was trimmed by 4 bases and V by 5 bases; bases with no gene match: 12. CDR3 protein: CASRFTPGQGSYGYTF. Here the CDR3 DNA reads TGCGCCAGCAGATTTACGCCGGGACAGGGATCCTATGGCTACACCTTC.

This clonotype was seen many times. The gene calls are TRBV10-2 and TRBJ1-1; D may be TRBD1 (5 bases). The V gene lost 6 bases and the J gene lost 11 bases, with 19 bases spanning the gap. This CDR3 contains 13 residues. The germline V gene has CDR1 WSHSY and CDR2 SAAADI. CDR3 in DNA: TGCGCCAGCAGCCAGAGGACGGCTCGGGGGGCTTTCTTT. Translated, it gives CASSQRTARGAFF.

The table lists this clonotype with many counts. CDR3: CASSELGEAYGYTF. DNA for the CDR3: TGTGCCAGCAGTGAATTGGGGGAGGCCTATGGCTACACCTTC. The chain has TRBV25-1 and TRBJ1-2; TRBD1 is a possible D gene (5 bases). The CDR3 is 14 residues long. Looked up from germline, CDR1 is MGHDK and CDR2 is SYGVNS. The ends were cut back, 1 base at V and 4 bases at J, with 10 bases in the middle.

This clonotype was observed at least ten times. This chain joins TRBV5-1 and TRBJ2-7, with a weak D call TRBD1 (6 bases). CDR3 length: 13 amino acids. Germline assignment: CDR1 SGHRS and CDR2 YFSETQ. The V end was cut by 4 bases, the J end by 3 bases, with 11 bases between. Here the CDR3 DNA reads TGCGCCAGCAGCGCGGCACAGGGCTACGAGCAGTACGTC. Translated, it gives CASSAAQGYEQYV.

The sample holds many counts of this clonotype. The V and J genes are TRBV6-6 and TRBJ2-2, with D tentatively TRBD2 (6 bases). With 9 bases removed from V and 5 bases from J, the gap between germline ends came to 16 bases. Germline V gene sequence: CDR1 MNHNY, CDR2 SVGAGI (reference sequence). There are 14 residues in the CDR3. CDR3 nucleotides: TGTGCCAGTGGGGCGGGACGGGGGACCGGGGAGCTGTTTTTT. Encoded protein: CASGAGRGTGELFF.

This clonotype was counted ten times or more. This CDR3 reads CASTPRGGYTDTQYF. In DNA, the CDR3 is TGTGCCAGCACCCCTCGAGGGGGTTACACAGATACGCAGTATTTT. The J gene is TRBJ2-3, the V gene TRBV12-3 or TRBV12-4, with TRBD1 as a possible D gene (6 bases). Trimming cost V 7 bases and J 2 bases, with 16 bases left between them. The CDR3 length is 15 residues.

This clonotype has at least ten counts. CDR3 in amino acids: CASSATNAGYNEQFF. The DNA for the CDR3 is TGTGCCAGCAGCGCGACGAATGCGGGGTACAATGAGCAGTTCTTC. The chain is built from TRBV9 and TRBJ2-1, with a weak D call TRBD2 (6 bases). The V end was cut by 3 bases, the J end by 4 bases, with 14 bases between. CDR3 length: 15 residues. From germline, CDR1 is SGDLS and CDR2 YYNGEE. The full variable domain, in which reference TRBV9 and TRBJ2-1 provide the parts outside the CDR3, is DSGVTQTPKHLITATGQRVTLRCSPRSGDLSVYWYQQSLDQGLQFLIQYYNGEERAKGNILERFSAQQFPDLHSELNLSSLELGDSALYFCASSATNAGYNEQFFGPGTRLTVL.

In its sample, this clonotype was seen many times. V usage is TRBV29-1 and J usage is TRBJ1-1; no firm D call. Between the trimmed V and J ends, which lost 2 bases and 7 bases, there was a span of 11 bases. Germline CDR1 is SQVTM and CDR2 is ANQGSEA. The CDR3 is made up of 12 amino acids. This CDR3 is CSVENPALEAFF. The CDR3 DNA is TGCAGCGTTGAAAACCCGGCCCTTGAAGCTTTCTTT.

This clonotype was detected many times. This chain uses TRBV6-5 with TRBJ1-1; D ambiguous. The CDR3 runs 14 residues. V shed 0 bases and J shed 1 base, with 6 bases lying between them. Per germline, CDR1 MNHEY and CDR2 SVGAGI. CDR3 nucleotide sequence: TGTGCCAGCAGTTACTCGTTATGGAACACTGAAGCTTTCTTT. This encodes CASSYSLWNTEAFF.

Comments on this clonotype: A much more abundant neighbour one base away suggests this may be a read error. The chain uses TRBV2 and TRBJ1-1; D is perhaps TRBD1 (5 bases). CDR3 length: 13 amino acids. Looked up from germline, CDR1 is SNHLY and CDR2 is FYNNEI. CDR3 in DNA: TGCGGAGGGGTGTCTGGTGGAAACACTGAAGCTTTCTTT. Protein sequence: CGGVSGGNTEAFF.

This clonotype was seen many times. This chain connects TRBV12-5 to TRBJ1-1, with unresolved D. The CDR3 loop spans 11 amino acids. V was cut by 6 bases and J by 5 bases, with 7 bases left in between. Germline lookup yields CDR1 LGHNT and CDR2 FRNRAP. DNA for the CDR3: TGTGCTAGTGGCCCGGGGACTGAAGCTTTCTTT. Amino acids: CASGPGTEAFF.

This clonotype appeared many times. The V call is TRBV10-3, the J call TRBJ2-1, with TRBD1 as a possible D gene (5 bases). The CDR3 has 14 residues. V was cut by 3 bases and J by 8 bases, with 14 bases left in between. Germline loops: CDR1 ENHRY, CDR2 SYGVKD. The CDR3 protein is CAISENRHKDEQFF. The CDR3 nucleotides read TGTGCCATCAGTGAAAACAGGCACAAGGATGAGCAGTTCTTC.

Many counts were recorded for this clonotype. The rearrangement uses TRBV27 and TRBJ1-1, with D tentatively TRBD1 (6 bases). The CDR3 has 11 residues. Trimming pared 8 bases from V and 10 bases from J, leaving 14 bases between. In germline, CDR1 is MNHEY, CDR2 SMNVEV (reference sequence). CDR3: CASRGPGGAFF. The DNA of the CDR3 is TGTGCCAGCCGGGGGCCCGGAGGAGCTTTCTTT.

This clonotype was recorded many times. This rearrangement joins TRBV12-5 to TRBJ2-4, with D unresolved. The CDR3 sequence is 14 residues long. V lost 2 bases and J lost 8, with 13 bases in between. Germline-derived CDR1 and CDR2 are LGHNT and FRNRAP. The CDR3 loop reads CASGLSLPRDIQYF. CDR3 DNA: TGTGCTAGTGGTTTGTCCCTCCCCCGAGACATTCAGTACTTC.

This clonotype appeared many times. J is TRBJ1-1 and V is TRBV7-8; the D gene is possibly TRBD1 (6 bases). Germline CDR1 SGHVS, CDR2 FQNEAQ. The CDR3 runs to 16 residues. V was shortened by 0 bases and J by 4 bases, with 15 bases between the two germline ends. CDR3 nucleotide sequence: TGTGCCAGCAGCTTAGCGCGATGGGGGGGGCTCACTGAAGCTTTCTTT. It translates to CASSLARWGGLTEAFF.

This clonotype was recorded at least ten times. V and J are TRBV20-1 and TRBJ2-1, with 8 bases that match TRBD1. Germline CDR1 is DFQATT and CDR2 is SNEGSKA (reference sequence). J gave up 4 bases and V 5 bases, and 13 bases lay outside the gene matches. The CDR3 runs to 16 residues. In nucleotides, the CDR3 is TGCAGTGCTCTACCTAGGACAGGGACGTCTTACAATGAGCAGTTCTTC. This codes for CSALPRTGTSYNEQFF.